One sample yielded the 20 T cell receptor beta chains listed below, sequenced in a study of regulatory T cells in long-lasting Graves disease. Combining iRepertoire HTBI primers with Arm-PCR of CDR3 regions, the authors built TCR beta libraries. TCRdb recomputed calls from the multiplex PCR reads with MiXCR, one row per CDR3 protein. The sample includes about 460,000 distinct CDR3 sequences, approximately 22% of them seen just once. Documented time point: persistent/refractory GD, antithyroid drugs over 5 years with positive TRAb. PBMC-extracted RNA yielded the TCR library. Sequencing was performed on peripheral blood mononuclear cells (PBMCs), taken when the disease was refractory, from a patient treated with antithyroid drugs. These receptors originate from a female donor with Graves disease.

This chain joins TRBV7-2 and TRBJ1-3; 7 bases map to TRBD1. V lost 5 bases to trimming and J lost 3 bases; unmatched junction nucleotides: 7. The CDR3 length is 15 residues. CDR1 and CDR2 (germline): SGHTA, FQGNSA. In DNA, the CDR3 is TGTGCCAGCAGCCCAAGACAGGGTGATGGAAACACCATATATTTT. Translation gives CASSPRQGDGNTIYF.

The genes are TRBV19 and TRBJ1-1; D is unclear. Germline CDR1 is LNHDA and CDR2 is SQIVND (reference sequence). The CDR3 covers 13 residues. Trimming removed 6 bases from V and 5 bases from J, with 13 bases in between. The CDR3 spells CASRGRARTEAFF. CDR3 in DNA: TGTGCCAGTAGAGGGAGGGCCAGGACTGAAGCTTTCTTT. Filled out from reference TRBV19 and TRBJ1-1, the complete variable domain reads DGGITQSPKYLFRKEGQNVTLSCEQNLNHDAMYWYRQDPGQGLRLIYYSQIVNDFQKGDIAEGYSVSREKKESFPLTVTSAQKNPTAFYLCASRGRARTEAFFGQGTRLTVV.

Worth noting for this clonotype: Just one base apart from a much larger clone, this may be a read error. The J gene is TRBJ2-5, the V gene TRBV6-5, with D possibly being TRBD2 (5 bases). This CDR3 has 16 amino acids. The germline V gene has CDR1 MNHEY and CDR2 SVGAGI. CDR3 sequence: CASSYLAAEFGETQCF. The CDR3, as DNA: TGTGCCAGCAGTTACCTGGCAGCGGAATTCGGCGAGACCCAGTGCTTC.

This clonotype came up a few times. This rearrangement joins TRBV6-2 or TRBV6-3 to TRBJ1-1; D unresolved. V was clipped by 4 bases and J by 3 bases, with 12 bases between them. The length of the CDR3 is 14 residues. CDR1 MNHEY and CDR2 SVGEGT come from the germline V gene. The CDR3 spells CASSSRAVDTEAFF. CDR3 in DNA: TGTGCCAGCAGTTCCCGGGCGGTCGACACTGAAGCTTTCTTT.

This clonotype was detected only a few times. CDR3: CASSSPGTLGGNQPQHF. In nucleotides, the CDR3 is TGTGCCAGCAGCTCGCCCGGGACACTCGGAGGCAATCAGCCCCAGCATTTT. The J gene is TRBJ1-5, the V gene TRBV7-2, with D maybe TRBD1 (6 bases). The CDR3 is made up of 17 amino acids. The V end was cut by 4 bases, the J end by 2 bases, with 18 bases between. The germline V gene has CDR1 SGHTA and CDR2 FQGNSA.

This clonotype was seen ten or more times. The J gene is TRBJ1-5, the V gene TRBV3-1; D ambiguous. From germline, CDR1 is LGHDT and CDR2 YNNKEL (reference sequence). The CDR3 runs 12 residues. V gave up 0 bases and J gave up 10 bases, with 7 bases separating them. The CDR3 nucleotides are TGTGCCAGCAGCCAAGATAAAGGACCCCAGCATTTT. Translating gives CASSQDKGPQHF. Together with reference TRBV3-1 and TRBJ1-5, the CDR3 gives the full variable domain: DTAVSQTPKYLVTQMGNDKSIKCEQNLGHDTMYWYKQDSKKFLKIMFSYNNKELIINETVPNRFSPKSPDKAHLNLHINSLELGDSAVYFCASSQDKGPQHFGDGTRLSIL.

This clonotype has a handful of counts. The chain combines TRBV20-1 with TRBJ1-1, with 9 bases identical to TRBD1. CDR3 length: 14 residues. Trimming took 2 bases from V and 4 from J; bases not matched to a gene: 5. Germline V gene data show CDR1 as DFQATT and CDR2 as SNEGSKA (reference sequence). The CDR3 coding sequence is TGCAGTGCTAGACTGGACAGGGGTACCACTGAAGCTTTCTTT. Protein: CSARLDRGTTEAFF.

The sample holds a few counts of this clonotype. V and J are TRBV19 and TRBJ1-2; TRBD1 might be the D (5 bases). Germline assignment: CDR1 LNHDA and CDR2 SQIVND (reference sequence). V gave up 4 bases and J gave up 8 bases, with 17 bases separating them. This CDR3 has 14 amino acids. The CDR3 region has the DNA TGTGCCAGTAGTACAACAGGAGGTCGGATGGGCTACACCTTC. Residues: CASSTTGGRMGYTF. Full variable domain (rest looked up from reference TRBV19 and TRBJ1-2): DGGITQSPKYLFRKEGQNVTLSCEQNLNHDAMYWYRQDPGQGLRLIYYSQIVNDFQKGDIAEGYSVSREKKESFPLTVTSAQKNPTAFYLCASSTTGGRMGYTFGSGTRLTVV.

The genes are TRBV19 and TRBJ2-5, with D perhaps matching TRBD2 (6 bases). This CDR3 contains 14 residues. The V gene lost 3 bases and the J gene lost 5 bases, with 13 bases spanning the gap. CDR1 is LNHDA, CDR2 SQIVND, per germline (reference sequence). In DNA, the CDR3 is TGTGCCAGTAGTATTTGGAGGGAATCTGAGACCCAGTACTTC. It translates to CASSIWRESETQYF.

The table lists this clonotype with a few counts. The chain combines TRBV11-2 with TRBJ2-7; 10 bases agree with TRBD1. Germline V lookup: CDR1 SGHAT, CDR2 FQNNGV. CDR3 size: 15 residues. V gave up 6 bases and J gave up 4 bases; unmatched junction bases: 9. The CDR3 coding sequence is TGTGCCAGCAGGACCCCGGGACAGGGGCGGTACGAGCAGTACTTC. Translating gives CASRTPGQGRYEQYF. Drawing the rest from reference TRBV11-2 and TRBJ2-7, the complete variable domain is EAGVAQSPRYKIIEKRQSVAFWCNPISGHATLYWYQQILGQGPKLLIQFQNNGVVDDSQLPKDRFSAERLKGVDSTLKIQPAKLEDSAVYLCASRTPGQGRYEQYFGPGTRLTVT.

This clonotype was observed many times. V and J are TRBV20-1 and TRBJ1-6; TRBD1 matches at 10 bases. CDR1 and CDR2 (germline): DFQATT, SNEGSKA (reference sequence). J was trimmed by 9 bases and V by 0 bases; bases with no gene match: 2. This CDR3 has 14 residues. CDR3 in DNA: TGCAGTGCTAGAGATGGACAGGGGGTTTCACCCCTCCACTTT. Translated: CSARDGQGVSPLHF.

There are a few counts of this clonotype. The chain has TRBV6-1 and TRBJ2-5; D unclear. The CDR3 consists of 12 residues. The germline CDR1 and CDR2 sequences are MNHNS and SASEGT. With 4 bases removed from V and 3 bases from J, the gap between germline ends came to 6 bases. CDR3 in DNA: TGTGCCAGCAGTGGGGCCGAAGAGACCCAGTACTTC. Translating gives CASSGAEETQYF.

Note on this clonotype: This CDR3 fails to terminate in the conserved phenylalanine or tryptophan, so it likely reflects a read error. The chain combines TRBV9 with TRBJ1-2; weak D call: TRBD1 (5 bases). Deletions cut 3 bases from V and 4 bases from J, with 10 bases between. This CDR3 comprises 13 residues. Germline lookup yields CDR1 SGDLS and CDR2 YYNGEE. In DNA, the CDR3 is TGTGCCAGCAGCGCCGGGACGGCCTATGGCTACACCCTC. Protein product: CASSAGTAYGYTL.

This clonotype was found many times. V usage is TRBV29-1 and J usage is TRBJ1-5, with D unresolved. Per germline, CDR1 SQVTM and CDR2 ANQGSEA. The CDR3 contains 14 residues. V lost 7 bases to trimming and J lost 6 bases, with 19 bases between them. The CDR3 coding sequence is TGCAGCGGGGGATCGGGAATTGCGGGTCAGCCCCAGCATTTT. Translated: CSGGSGIAGQPQHF.

V usage is TRBV7-9 and J usage is TRBJ1-1; D ambiguous. Between the trimmed V and J ends, which lost 4 bases and 8 bases, there was a span of 14 bases. CDR1 SEHNR and CDR2 FQNEAQ come from the germline V gene (reference sequence). The CDR3 length is 13 residues. The CDR3 DNA reads as TGTGCCAGCAGCTCTTTTTCAATCAAAGAAGCTTTCTTT. Protein sequence: CASSSFSIKEAFF. The entire variable domain, with the rest obtained from reference TRBV7-9 and TRBJ1-1, is as follows: DTGVSQNPRHKITKRGQNVTFRCDPISEHNRLYWYRQTLGQGPEFLTYFQNEAQLEKSRLLSDRFSAERPKGSFSTLEIQRTEQGDSAMYLCASSSFSIKEAFFGQGTRLTVV.

This clonotype was counted many times. The chain carries TRBV7-2 and TRBJ1-2; tentatively, D is TRBD1 (5 bases). The germline V gene encodes CDR1 SGHTA and CDR2 FQGNSA. The CDR3 runs 14 residues. The V and J ends lost 5 bases and 4 bases respectively, with 14 bases between them. CDR3 amino acids: CASSRDGTVYGYTF. The DNA for the CDR3 is TGTGCCAGCAGCCGAGATGGGACGGTCTATGGCTACACCTTC.

The CDR3 DNA follows: TGCAGTGCTTTGGACTGGAACACCGGGGAGCTGTTTTTT. Residues: CSALDWNTGELFF. This chain connects TRBV20-1 to TRBJ2-2; the D gene is possibly TRBD2 (5 bases). This CDR3 contains 13 residues. Germline V gene sequence: CDR1 DFQATT, CDR2 SNEGSKA (reference sequence). Trimming took 5 bases from V and 1 from J, leaving 8 bases between them.

This clonotype was seen ten or more times. The junction differs from germline at one of its ends, possibly a read error. This sequence joins TRBV5-6 and TRBJ1-2; tentatively, D is TRBD1 (6 bases). Germline CDR1 SGHDT, CDR2 YYEEEE. There are 11 residues in the CDR3. CDR3 DNA: TGTGCCAGCAGCCTCGTGGGGGGCTGCACCTTC. This sequence encodes CASSLVGGCTF.

This clonotype was observed at least ten times. The chain recombines TRBV7-9 with TRBJ2-7; D may be TRBD2 (6 bases). Trimming removed 0 bases at V and 5 bases at J, with 14 bases between. Germline V CDR1 and CDR2: SEHNR, FQNEAQ (reference sequence). The CDR3 covers 15 residues. The chain's CDR3 is CASSLAGTARDEQYF. In DNA form, the CDR3 reads TGTGCCAGCAGCTTAGCAGGGACTGCCCGGGACGAGCAGTACTTC.

The V call is TRBV7-3, the J call TRBJ1-3, with D possibly TRBD1 on 5 matching bases. The CDR3 totals 13 residues. Germline CDR1 reads SGHTA; CDR2 reads FQGTGA. V was shortened by 3 bases and J by 7 bases, with 10 bases between the two germline ends. The CDR3 coding sequence is TGTGCCAGCAGCTTGAACCGGGGGAACACCATATATTTT. This encodes CASSLNRGNTIYF. Combining the CDR3 with reference TRBV7-3 and TRBJ1-3 gives the whole variable domain GAGVSQTPSNKVTEKGKYVELRCDPISGHTALYWYRQSLGQGPEFLIYFQGTGAADDSGLPNDRFFAVRPEGSVSTLKIQRTERGDSAVYLCASSLNRGNTIYFGEGSWLTVV.